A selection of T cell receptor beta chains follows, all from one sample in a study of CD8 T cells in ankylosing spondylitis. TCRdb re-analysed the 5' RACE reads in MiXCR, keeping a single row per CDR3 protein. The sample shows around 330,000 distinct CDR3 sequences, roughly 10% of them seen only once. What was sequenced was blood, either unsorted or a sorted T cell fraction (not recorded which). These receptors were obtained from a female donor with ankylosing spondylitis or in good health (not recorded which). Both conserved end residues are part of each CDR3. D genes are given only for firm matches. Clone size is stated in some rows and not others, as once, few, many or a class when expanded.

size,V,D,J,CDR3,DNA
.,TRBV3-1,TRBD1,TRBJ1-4,CASSQRTGKGQGKLFF,TGTGCCAGCAGCCAGAGGACAGGGAAGGGTCAGGGGAAACTGTTTTTT
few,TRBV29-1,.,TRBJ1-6,CSRVGGAPRPLHF,TGCAGCAGGGTCGGGGGGGCCCCTAGGCCCCTCCACTTT
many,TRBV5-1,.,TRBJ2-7,CASSLGQGAYEQYF,TGTGCCAGCAGCTTGGGGCAGGGAGCCTACGAGCAGTACTTC
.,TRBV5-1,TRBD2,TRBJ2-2,CASSPAGTSIAGELFF,TGCGCCAGCAGCCCTGCCGGGACTAGTATAGCCGGGGAGCTGTTTTTT
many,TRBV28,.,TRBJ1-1,CASSLYGDTEAFF,TGTGCCAGCAGTTTATACGGGGACACTGAAGCTTTCTTT
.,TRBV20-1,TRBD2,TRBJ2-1,CGRLAVHNEQFF,TGCGGGAGACTAGCGGTCCACAATGAGCAGTTCTTC
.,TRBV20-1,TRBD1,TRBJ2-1,CSAETGLYNEQFF,TGCAGTGCCGAGACAGGGCTTTACAATGAGCAGTTCTTC
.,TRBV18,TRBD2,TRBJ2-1,CASSPLSGGIFYNEQFF,TGTGCCAGCTCACCTCTTAGCGGGGGGATCTTCTACAATGAGCAGTTCTTC
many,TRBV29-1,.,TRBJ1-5,CSASDFSNQPQHF,TGCAGCGCGTCGGACTTTAGCAATCAGCCCCAGCATTTT
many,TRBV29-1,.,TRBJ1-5,CSVSGHNQPQHF,TGCAGCGTTTCCGGGCACAATCAGCCCCAGCATTTT
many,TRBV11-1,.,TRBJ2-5,CASSLRAGIGETQYF,TGTGCCAGCAGCTTACGGGCCGGGATCGGGGAGACCCAGTACTTC
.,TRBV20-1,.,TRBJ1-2,CSASMGRRFYGYTF,TGCAGTGCCTCCATGGGAAGGAGATTCTATGGCTACACCTTC
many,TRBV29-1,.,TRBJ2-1,CSVEPIQSSYNEQFF,TGCAGCGTTGAGCCGATACAAAGCTCCTACAATGAGCAGTTCTTC
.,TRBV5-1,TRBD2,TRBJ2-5,CASSFGLAANPAAETQYF,TGCGCCAGCAGCTTTGGACTAGCGGCCAATCCAGCCGCGGAGACCCAGTACTTC
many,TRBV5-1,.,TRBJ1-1,CASSLVVGKGNTEAFF,TGCGCCAGCAGCTTGGTCGTCGGGAAAGGGAACACTGAAGCTTTCTTT
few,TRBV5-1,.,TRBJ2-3,CASSLDLADTQYF,TGCGCCAGCAGCTTGGATTTGGCAGATACGCAGTATTTT
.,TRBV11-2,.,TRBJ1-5,CASSLENPPNQPQHF,TGTGCCAGCAGCTTAGAAAACCCCCCAAATCAGCCCCAGCATTTT
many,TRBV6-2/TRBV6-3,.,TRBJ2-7,CASSSSGRYEQYF,TGTGCCAGCAGTTCCAGCGGGCGGTACGAGCAGTACTTC
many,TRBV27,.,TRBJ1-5,CASSLSPGRWPQHF,TGTGCCAGCAGTTTATCTCCAGGGCGGTGGCCCCAGCATTTT
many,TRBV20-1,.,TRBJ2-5,CSAVDQGETQYF,TGCAGTGCTGTGGATCAGGGGGAGACCCAGTACTTC
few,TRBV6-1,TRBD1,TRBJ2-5,CATTPTGFLETQYF,TGTGCCACGACTCCGACAGGGTTTCTAGAGACCCAGTACTTC
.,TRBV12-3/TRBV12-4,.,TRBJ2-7,CASGQRSTLYEQYF,TGTGCCAGCGGCCAGCGGAGCACTCTCTACGAGCAGTACTTC
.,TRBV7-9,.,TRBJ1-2,CASSLMGRGGYTF,TGTGCCAGCAGCTTAATGGGCAGGGGTGGCTACACCTTC
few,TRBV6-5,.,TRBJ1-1,CASWGLGAEAFF,TGTGCCAGCTGGGGGTTGGGAGCTGAAGCTTTCTTT
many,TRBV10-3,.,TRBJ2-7,CAIRVERASYEQYF,TGTGCCATCAGAGTAGAGCGGGCGTCCTACGAGCAGTACTTC
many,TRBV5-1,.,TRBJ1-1,CASSLEADMNTEAFF,TGCGCCAGCAGCTTGGAGGCAGACATGAACACTGAAGCTTTCTTT
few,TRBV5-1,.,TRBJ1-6,CASSLAGRSDFYNSPLHF,TGCGCCAGCAGCTTGGCGGGACGGAGCGACTTCTATAATTCACCCCTCCACTTT
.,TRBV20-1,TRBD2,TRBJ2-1,CSSWGLAGGFYNEQFF,TGCAGTTCCTGGGGTCTAGCGGGGGGGTTCTACAATGAGCAGTTCTTC
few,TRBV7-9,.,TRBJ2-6,CASSDGHLGANVLTF,TGTGCCAGCAGCGACGGACACCTCGGGGCCAACGTCCTGACTTTC
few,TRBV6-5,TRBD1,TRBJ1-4,CASSSSPGTGGEKLFF,TGTGCCAGCAGTTCCTCTCCGGGGACAGGGGGCGAAAAACTGTTTTTT
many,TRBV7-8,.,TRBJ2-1,CASSPTPGDFNEQFF,TGTGCCAGCAGCCCAACACCTGGGGACTTCAATGAGCAGTTCTTC
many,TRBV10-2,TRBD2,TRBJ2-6,CASREREVLAGANVLTF,TGCGCCAGCAGGGAACGGGAGGTCTTGGCTGGGGCCAACGTCCTGACTTTC
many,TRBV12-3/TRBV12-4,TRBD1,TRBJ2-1,CASTNDRGQYNEQFF,TGTGCCAGCACCAACGACAGGGGGCAATACAATGAGCAGTTCTTC
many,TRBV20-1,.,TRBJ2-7,CSARDIDRSYEQYF,TGCAGTGCTAGAGATATTGACAGATCCTACGAGCAGTACTTC
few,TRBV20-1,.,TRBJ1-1,CSARLAGAPNTEAFF,TGCAGTGCTAGACTCGCGGGGGCCCCTAACACTGAAGCTTTCTTT
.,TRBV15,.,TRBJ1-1,CATSRSKGENTEAFF,TGTGCCACCAGCAGATCAAAGGGAGAGAACACTGAAGCTTTCTTT
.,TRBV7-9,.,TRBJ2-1,CASSLDSQQFF,TGTGCCAGCAGCTTGGATAGTCAGCAGTTCTTC
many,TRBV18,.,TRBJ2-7,CASSPSRGAEQYF,TGTGCCAGCTCACCATCCAGGGGAGCCGAGCAGTACTTC
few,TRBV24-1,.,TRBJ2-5,CATSEYTGSGETQYF,TGTGCCACCAGTGAATACACGGGAAGCGGAGAGACCCAGTACTTC
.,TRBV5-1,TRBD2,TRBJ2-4,CASSPGRGSKNIQYF,TGCGCCAGCAGCCCCGGGAGGGGGTCCAAAAACATTCAGTACTTC
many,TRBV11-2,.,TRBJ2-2,CASSMIMSGELFF,TGTGCCAGCAGCATGATCATGTCCGGGGAGCTGTTTTTT
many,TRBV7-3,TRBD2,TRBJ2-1,CASSERGGSYGEQFF,TGTGCCAGCAGCGAGCGGGGGGGCTCCTATGGTGAGCAGTTCTTC
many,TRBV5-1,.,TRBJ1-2,CASSLDRTDNYGYTF,TGCGCCAGCAGCTTGGACCGGACAGACAACTATGGCTACACCTTC
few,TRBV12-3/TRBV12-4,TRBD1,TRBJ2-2,CASAGQGAWAGELFF,TGTGCCAGTGCCGGGCAGGGGGCCTGGGCCGGGGAGCTGTTTTTT
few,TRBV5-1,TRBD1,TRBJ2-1,CASSWTGGEQFF,TGCGCCAGCAGCTGGACAGGGGGAGAGCAGTTCTTC
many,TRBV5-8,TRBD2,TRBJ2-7,CASTLGLAETYEQYF,TGTGCCAGCACCTTGGGACTAGCGGAAACCTACGAGCAGTACTTC
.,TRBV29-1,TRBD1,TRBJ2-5,CSGGQGASKETQYF,TGCAGCGGTGGACAGGGGGCATCCAAAGAGACCCAGTACTTC
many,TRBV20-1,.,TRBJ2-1,CSASALEFYNEQFF,TGCAGTGCTAGTGCCCTGGAATTTTACAATGAGCAGTTCTTC
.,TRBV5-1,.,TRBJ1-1,CASSFSDYTEAFF,TGCGCCAGCAGCTTCTCGGACTACACTGAAGCTTTCTTT
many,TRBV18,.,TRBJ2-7,CASSPREFSYEQYF,TGTGCCAGCTCACCACGGGAATTTTCCTACGAGCAGTACTTC
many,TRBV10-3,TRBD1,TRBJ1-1,CAIGQGQDTEAFF,TGTGCCATCGGACAGGGGCAGGACACTGAAGCTTTCTTT
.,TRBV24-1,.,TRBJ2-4,CATSDGLTKNIQYF,TGTGCCACCAGTGACGGGTTGACCAAAAACATTCAGTACTTC